This entry lists 6 T cell receptor beta chains sequenced from one sample in a study of shared clonotypes between healthy human individuals. Here immunoSEQ multiplex PCR was the method, and the copy in TCRdb shows in-frame clones only, minus some. In the table there are 550,000 to 700,000 clones, 73% of which are singletons. Sequencing was done on a sample of memory CD4+ T cells sorted from blood. As for subset: CD45RA-negative fraction. These receptors came from a woman aged 25 to 39 in good health.

This clone was recorded only once. V gene TRBV18 combines with J gene TRBJ2-3, with TRBD2 matching over 7 bases. Per the germline V gene, CDR1 is KGHSH and CDR2 is LQKENI. The junction had 7 bases not matched to a gene; V was cut back by 0 bases and J by 4 bases. The CDR3 loop spans 16 amino acids. The CDR3 sequence: CASSPPRLAVPDTQYF. In DNA form, the CDR3 reads TGTGCCAGCTCACCACCTAGACTAGCAGTCCCAGATACGCAGTATTTT.

The chain recombines TRBV6-4 with TRBJ1-2, with D perhaps matching TRBD1 (6 bases). V gave up 0 bases and J gave up 5 bases, with 16 bases separating them. CDR1 is MRHNA and CDR2 is SNTAGT in the germline V gene. The CDR3 extends over 16 amino acids. CDR3 sequence (DNA): TGTGCCAGCAGTGACTCGGCAGGCAGGGGCGGATATGGCTACACCTTC. This translates into CASSDSAGRGGYGYTF.

This chain links TRBV7-6 with TRBJ1-5, with TRBD1 matching 7 bases. Looked up from germline, CDR1 is SGHVS and CDR2 is FNYEAQ. This CDR3 is 14 amino acids long. J was trimmed by 7 bases and V by 5 bases; bases with no gene match: 8. The CDR3 loop is CASSPRQGRQPQHF. CDR3 nucleotides: TGTGCCAGCAGCCCAAGACAGGGCCGCCAGCCCCAGCATTTT.

This clone was counted only a few times. This rearrangement joins TRBV15 to TRBJ1-5; possibly TRBD1 for D (6 bases). There are 14 residues in the CDR3. Per germline, CDR1 LNHNV and CDR2 YYDKDF (reference sequence). Trimming left V 3 bases short and J 6 bases short, with 12 bases between. The CDR3 sequence is CATSSQGQVQPQHF. The CDR3 DNA reads TGTGCCACCAGCAGCCAGGGGCAGGTTCAGCCCCAGCATTTT.

The CDR3 sequence: CASSTTVGQGYGYTF. The CDR3 DNA follows: TGTGCCAGCAGCACGACAGTAGGACAGGGCTATGGCTACACCTTC. The chain couples TRBV11-2 to TRBJ1-2; 8 nucleotides align to TRBD1. This CDR3 spans 15 amino acids. The V segment lost 5 bases and the J segment 4 bases; nucleotides outside the gene matches: 9. Germline V gives CDR1 SGHAT, CDR2 FQNNGV.

The CDR3 protein is CASSKARQNYEQYF. The CDR3 DNA reads TGTGCCAGCAGCAAAGCGCGACAGAACTACGAGCAGTACTTC. The rearrangement joins TRBV21-1 to TRBJ2-7; the D call in the table, TRBD1, was not verified against the DNA. TRBV21-1 is described as a pseudogene. This CDR3 contains 14 residues.